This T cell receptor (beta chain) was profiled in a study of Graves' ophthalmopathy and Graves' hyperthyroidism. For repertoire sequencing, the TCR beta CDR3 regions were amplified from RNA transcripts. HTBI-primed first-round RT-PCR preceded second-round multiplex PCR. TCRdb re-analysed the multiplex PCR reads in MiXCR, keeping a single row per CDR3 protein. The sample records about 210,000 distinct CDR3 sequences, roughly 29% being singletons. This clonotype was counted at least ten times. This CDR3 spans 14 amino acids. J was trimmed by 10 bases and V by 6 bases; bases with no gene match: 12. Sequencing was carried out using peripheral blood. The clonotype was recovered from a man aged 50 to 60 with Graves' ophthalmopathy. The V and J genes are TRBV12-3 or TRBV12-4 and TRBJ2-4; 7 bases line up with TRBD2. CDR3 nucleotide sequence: TGTGCCAGCAGCCCGGCTAGACTAGCCCTGATTCAGTACTTC. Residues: CASSPARLALIQYF.